The clone carrying this TCR beta chain was counted at least ten times. What it recognizes is unknown. The unsorted libraries originated from 2 million PBMCs that had been stored at -80 C. CDR3 length: 13 amino acids. Germline V CDR1 and CDR2: MNHEY, SVGAGI. V dropped 10 bases and J dropped 4 bases, with 17 bases sitting between them. The data were taken from a study of neurological immune-mediated disorders. Synthesis of cDNA was carried out by template-switch 5'RACE. The reaction used 10-nucleotide random UMIs. MiXCR, applied by TCRdb to the 5' RACE reads, yields one record per CDR3 protein. The data contain under 40,000 distinct CDR3 sequences, about 14% of them singletons. The study, taken as a whole, reports: HTLV-1-associated myelopathy had the most TCR clonal expansion, and multiple sclerosis had the least, less than healthy controls. None of the CDR3 amino acid sequences in expanded clones turned up in more than one subject, which points to private repertoires in all groups.

The sample consisted of PBMCs. The receptor was isolated from a woman aged 45-65 years with HTLV-1-associated myelopathy (HAM/TSP). This chain uses TRBV6-5 with TRBJ2-7; no reliable D call. CDR3 nucleotide sequence: TGTGCCACCAGACCGCCGACCTCTTACGAGCAGTACTTC. Translating gives CATRPPTSYEQYF.